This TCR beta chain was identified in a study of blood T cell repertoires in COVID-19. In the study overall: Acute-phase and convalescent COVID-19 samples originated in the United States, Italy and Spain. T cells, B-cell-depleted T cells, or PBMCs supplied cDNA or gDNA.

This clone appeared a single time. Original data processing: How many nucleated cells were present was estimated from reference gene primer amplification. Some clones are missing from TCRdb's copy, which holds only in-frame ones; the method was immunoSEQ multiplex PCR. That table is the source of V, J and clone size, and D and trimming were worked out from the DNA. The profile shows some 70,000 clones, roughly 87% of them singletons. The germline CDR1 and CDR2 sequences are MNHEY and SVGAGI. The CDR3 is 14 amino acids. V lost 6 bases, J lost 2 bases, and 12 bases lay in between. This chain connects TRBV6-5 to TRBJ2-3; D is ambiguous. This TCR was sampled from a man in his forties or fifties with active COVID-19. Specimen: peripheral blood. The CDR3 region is CASSARVNTDTQYF. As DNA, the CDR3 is TGTGCCAGCAGCGCCCGAGTTAACACAGATACGCAGTATTTT.